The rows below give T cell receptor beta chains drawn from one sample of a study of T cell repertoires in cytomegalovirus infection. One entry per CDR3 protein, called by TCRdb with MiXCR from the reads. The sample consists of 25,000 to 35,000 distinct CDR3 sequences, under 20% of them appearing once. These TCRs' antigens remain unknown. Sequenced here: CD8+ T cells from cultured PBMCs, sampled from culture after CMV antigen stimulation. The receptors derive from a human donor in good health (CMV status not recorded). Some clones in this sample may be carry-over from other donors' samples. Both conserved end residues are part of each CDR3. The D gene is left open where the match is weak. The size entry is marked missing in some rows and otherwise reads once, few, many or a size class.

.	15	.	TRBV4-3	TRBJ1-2	CASSQDYGASYGYTF	TGCGCCAGCAGCCAAGACTATGGAGCAAGCTATGGCTACACCTTC
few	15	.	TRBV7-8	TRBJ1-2	CASSLRVGAGYGYTF	TGTGCCAGCAGCTTAAGAGTGGGGGCTGGCTATGGCTACACCTTC
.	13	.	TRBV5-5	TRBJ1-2	CASSLGAGVGYTF	TGTGCCAGCAGCTTGGGGGCCGGGGTCGGCTACACCTTC
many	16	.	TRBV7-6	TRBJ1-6	CASSPQLSNYNSPLHF	TGTGCCAGCAGTCCACAGCTTTCGAACTATAATTCACCCCTCCACTTT
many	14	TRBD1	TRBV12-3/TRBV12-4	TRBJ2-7	CASSPGQVSYEQYF	TGTGCCAGCAGCCCCGGACAGGTCTCCTACGAGCAGTACTTC
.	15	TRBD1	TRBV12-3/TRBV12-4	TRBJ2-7	CASSLRDRGIYEQYF	TGTGCCAGCAGCCTCCGGGACAGGGGGATCTACGAGCAGTACTTC
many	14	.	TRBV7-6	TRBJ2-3	CASSLLDASDTQYF	TGTGCCAGCAGCTTACTAGACGCGTCAGATACGCAGTATTTT
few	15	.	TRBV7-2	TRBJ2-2	CASSPRTLSTGELFF	TGTGCCAGCAGCCCGCGGACTCTCTCCACCGGGGAGCTGTTTTTT
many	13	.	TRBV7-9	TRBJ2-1	CASSPIPPDEQFF	TGTGCCAGCAGCCCAATCCCCCCGGATGAGCAGTTCTTC
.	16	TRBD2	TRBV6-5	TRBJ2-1	CASSHPREGSYNEQFF	TGTGCCAGCAGTCACCCCAGGGAGGGGTCCTACAATGAGCAGTTCTTC
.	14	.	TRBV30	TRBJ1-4	CAWSALDSLTSLFF	TGTGCCTGGAGTGCCCTAGACAGCCTTACCTCTCTGTTTTTT
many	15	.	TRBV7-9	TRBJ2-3	CASSTSRFGTDTQYF	TGTGCCAGCAGCACCTCTCGTTTCGGCACAGATACGCAGTATTTT
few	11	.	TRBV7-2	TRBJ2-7	CASSTYYEQYF	TGTGCCAGCAGCACGTACTACGAGCAGTACTTC
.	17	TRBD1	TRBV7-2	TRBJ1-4	CASSLEVGTERGEKLFF	TGTGCCAGCAGCTTAGAGGTCGGGACAGAGAGGGGGGAAAAACTGTTTTTT
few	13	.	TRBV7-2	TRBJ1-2	CASSLSGDYGYTF	TGTGCCAGCAGCTTATCAGGGGACTATGGCTACACCTTC
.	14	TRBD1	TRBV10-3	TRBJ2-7	CAISEDRGQDEQYF	TGTGCCATCAGTGAGGACAGGGGGCAAGACGAGCAGTACTTC
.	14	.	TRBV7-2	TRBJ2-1	CASSLGDLLNEQFF	TGTGCCAGCAGCTTAGGGGACTTACTTAATGAGCAGTTCTTC
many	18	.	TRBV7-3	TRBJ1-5	CASSLKVPHGGMGQPQHF	TGTGCCAGCAGCTTAAAGGTTCCCCATGGAGGGATGGGACAGCCCCAGCATTTT
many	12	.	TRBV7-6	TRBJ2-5	CASSHDRETQYF	TGTGCCAGCAGCCACGACAGAGAGACCCAGTACTTC
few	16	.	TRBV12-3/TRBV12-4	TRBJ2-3	CATIRGLARAQLTQYF	TGTGCCACCATTCGTGGGCTAGCGAGAGCCCAACTTACGCAGTATTTT
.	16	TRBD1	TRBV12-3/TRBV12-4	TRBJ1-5	CASSLTKTGVNQPQHF	TGTGCCAGCAGTCTCACTAAGACAGGGGTAAATCAGCCCCAGCATTTT
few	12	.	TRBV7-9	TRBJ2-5	CASSFQGREEYF	TGTGCCAGCAGCTTTCAGGGGAGGGAGGAGTACTTC
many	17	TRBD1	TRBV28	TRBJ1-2	CASSVGATGGGRYGYTF	TGTGCCAGCAGTGTGGGGGCAACAGGGGGCGGACGCTATGGCTACACCTTC
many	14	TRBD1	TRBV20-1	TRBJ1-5	CSATTGSGDQPQHF	TGCAGTGCCACGACAGGGTCGGGGGATCAGCCCCAGCATTTT
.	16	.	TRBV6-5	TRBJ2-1	CASSYGEPSGYNEQFF	TGTGCCAGCAGTTACGGCGAGCCCTCGGGTTACAATGAGCAGTTCTTC
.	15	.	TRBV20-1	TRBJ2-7	CSARVLDYSSYEQYF	TGCAGTGCTAGAGTCCTGGACTACAGCTCCTACGAGCAGTACTTC
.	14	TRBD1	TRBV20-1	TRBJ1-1	CSARGTGMGTEAFF	TGCAGTGCTAGGGGGACAGGGATGGGGACTGAAGCTTTCTTT
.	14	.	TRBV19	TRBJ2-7	CASSMGVSSYEQYF	TGTGCCAGTAGTATGGGGGTATCGTCCTACGAGCAGTACTTC
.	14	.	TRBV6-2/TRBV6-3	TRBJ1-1	CASSSLRLDGGAFF	TGTGCCAGCAGTTCATTGAGATTGGACGGAGGAGCTTTCTTT
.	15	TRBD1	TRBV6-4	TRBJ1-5	CASPTQGEGNQPQHF	TGTGCCAGCCCTACACAGGGGGAGGGCAATCAGCCCCAGCATTTT
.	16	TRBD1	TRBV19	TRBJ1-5	CATGGTGAYSNQPQHF	TGTGCCACAGGCGGGACAGGGGCTTATAGCAATCAGCCCCAGCATTTT
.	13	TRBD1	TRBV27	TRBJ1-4	CASSRQGDEKLFF	TGTGCCAGCAGCCGACAGGGAGATGAAAAACTGTTTTTT
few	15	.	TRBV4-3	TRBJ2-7	CASSPYGRSADEQYF	TGCGCCAGCAGCCCGTACGGGAGAAGCGCTGACGAGCAGTACTTC
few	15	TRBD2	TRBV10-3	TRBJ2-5	CAISESGGAGETQYF	TGTGCCATCAGTGAATCGGGTGGAGCGGGGGAGACCCAGTACTTC
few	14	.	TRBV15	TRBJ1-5	CATSSSPTGEPQHF	TGTGCCACCAGCAGTTCACCGACTGGAGAGCCCCAGCATTTT
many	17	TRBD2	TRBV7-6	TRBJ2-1	CASSPTASGVSPQEQFF	TGTGCCAGCAGCCCGACAGCTAGCGGGGTTTCTCCCCAGGAGCAGTTCTTC
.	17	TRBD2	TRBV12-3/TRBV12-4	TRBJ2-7	CASSLQRGSNSSYEQYF	TGTGCCAGCAGTTTACAGCGGGGGTCTAATAGCTCCTACGAGCAGTACTTC
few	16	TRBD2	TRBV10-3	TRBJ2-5	CAISVRTSGGALAQYF	TGTGCCATCAGTGTTAGGACTAGCGGGGGGGCTCTGGCCCAGTACTTC
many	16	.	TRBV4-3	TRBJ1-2	CASSQEYDSGVYGYTF	TGCGCCAGCAGCCAAGAATATGACTCAGGGGTCTATGGCTACACCTTC
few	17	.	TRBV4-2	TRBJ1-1	CASSQAIGSSLNTEAFF	TGTGCCAGCAGCCAAGCTATAGGGTCCAGCCTGAACACTGAAGCTTTCTTT
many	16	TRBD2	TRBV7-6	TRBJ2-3	CASSLFIGTSGDTQYF	TGTGCCAGCAGCTTATTTATTGGAACTAGCGGGGATACGCAGTATTTT
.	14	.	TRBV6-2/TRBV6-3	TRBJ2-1	CASSYSGHYNEQFF	TGTGCCAGCAGTTACTCCGGACACTACAATGAGCAGTTCTTC
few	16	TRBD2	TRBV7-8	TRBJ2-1	CASSKSGLAGYNEQFF	TGTGCCAGCAGCAAATCCGGACTAGCGGGCTACAATGAGCAGTTCTTC
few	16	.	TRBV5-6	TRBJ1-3	CASSFRVTGTGNTIYF	TGTGCCAGCAGCTTCCGCGTTACAGGAACTGGAAACACCATATATTTT
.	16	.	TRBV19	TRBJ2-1	CASSLSSLSSYNEQFF	TGTGCCAGTAGTCTCTCGAGTCTGAGCTCCTACAATGAGCAGTTCTTC
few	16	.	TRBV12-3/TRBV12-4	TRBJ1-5	CASSSGLGAADQPQHF	TGTGCCAGCAGTTCGGGGTTGGGGGCAGCCGATCAGCCCCAGCATTTT
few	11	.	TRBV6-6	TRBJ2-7	CASTYGDEQYF	TGTGCCAGCACCTACGGGGACGAGCAGTACTTC
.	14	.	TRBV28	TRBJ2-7	CASSLPDSSYEQYF	TGTGCCAGCAGCCTCCCGGACAGCTCCTACGAGCAGTACTTC
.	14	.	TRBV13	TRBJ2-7	CASSPGRGPYEQYF	TGTGCCAGCAGCCCAGGGCGGGGACCCTACGAGCAGTACTTC
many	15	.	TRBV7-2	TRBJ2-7	CASSPGPWGSYEQYF	TGTGCCAGCAGCCCGGGCCCCTGGGGCTCCTACGAGCAGTACTTC
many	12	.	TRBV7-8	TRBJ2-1	CANRDGYNEQFF	TGTGCCAATCGTGACGGATACAATGAGCAGTTCTTC
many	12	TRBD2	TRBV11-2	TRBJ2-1	CASSYREGEQFF	TGTGCCAGCAGCTACCGGGAGGGGGAGCAGTTCTTC
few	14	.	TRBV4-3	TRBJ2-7	CASSQEAEGGEQYF	TGCGCCAGCAGCCAAGAAGCCGAAGGTGGCGAGCAGTACTTC
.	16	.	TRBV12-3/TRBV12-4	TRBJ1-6	CASSLALELGLSPLHF	TGTGCCAGCAGTTTAGCGCTGGAGCTCGGCCTTTCACCCCTCCACTTT
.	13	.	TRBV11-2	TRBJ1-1	CASSSIKRTEAFF	TGTGCCAGCAGCTCTATTAAGAGGACTGAAGCTTTCTTT
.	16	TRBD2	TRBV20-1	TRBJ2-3	CSASVTSGPSPDTQYF	TGCAGTGCTAGTGTTACTAGCGGACCGTCCCCAGATACGCAGTATTTT